This T cell receptor (delta chain) was documented in a study of gamma-delta T cells after stem cell transplantation. TCRdb re-analyzed the RT-PCR reads via CATT. The sample consists of roughly 1,700 delta-chain clones, approximately 43% of them appearing once. Trimming at V came to 1 base and at J to 2 bases, leaving 30 bases not matched to a gene. The germline V gene has CDR1 GEAIGNYY and CDR2 EKD. The CDR3 consists of 25 residues. In its sample, this clone was seen a few times. This TCR derives from a human donor. It is not recorded whose cells these are; they may come from a transplant donor. The genes are TRDV2 and TRDJ1; 13 nucleotides align to TRDD3. Sequenced sample: gamma-delta T cells. CDR3 residues: CACDTLNLVGSPVLGDTGWTDKLIF. As DNA, the CDR3 is TGTGCCTGTGACACGTTGAATCTGGTTGGGTCTCCGGTACTGGGGGATACGGGGTGGACCGATAAACTCATCTTT.